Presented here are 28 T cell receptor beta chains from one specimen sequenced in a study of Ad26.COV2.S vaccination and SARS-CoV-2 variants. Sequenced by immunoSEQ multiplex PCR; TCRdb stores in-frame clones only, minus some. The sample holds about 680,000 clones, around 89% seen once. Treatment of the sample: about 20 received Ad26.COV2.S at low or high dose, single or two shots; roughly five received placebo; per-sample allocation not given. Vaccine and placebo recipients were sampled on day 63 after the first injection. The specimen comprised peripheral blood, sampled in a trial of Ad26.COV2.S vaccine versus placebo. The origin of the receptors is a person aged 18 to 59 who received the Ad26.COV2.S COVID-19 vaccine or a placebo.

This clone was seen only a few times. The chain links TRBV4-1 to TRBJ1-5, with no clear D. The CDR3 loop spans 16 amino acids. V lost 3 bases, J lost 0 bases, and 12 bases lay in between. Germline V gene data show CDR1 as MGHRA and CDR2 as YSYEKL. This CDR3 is CASSHAVGYSNQPQHF. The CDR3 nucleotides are TGCGCCAGCAGCCATGCAGTGGGTTATAGCAATCAGCCCCAGCATTTT.

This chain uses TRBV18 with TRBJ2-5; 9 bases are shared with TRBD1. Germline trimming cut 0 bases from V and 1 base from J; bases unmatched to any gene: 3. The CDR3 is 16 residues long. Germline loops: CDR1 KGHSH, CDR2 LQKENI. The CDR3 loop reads CASSPPTGGAQETQYF. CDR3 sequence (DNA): TGTGCCAGCTCACCACCGACAGGGGGAGCCCAAGAGACCCAGTACTTC.

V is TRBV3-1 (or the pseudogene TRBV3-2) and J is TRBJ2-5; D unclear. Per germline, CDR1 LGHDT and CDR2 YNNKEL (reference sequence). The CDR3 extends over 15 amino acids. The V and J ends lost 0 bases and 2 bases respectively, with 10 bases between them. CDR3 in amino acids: CASSQEITAQETQYF. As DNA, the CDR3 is TGTGCCAGCAGCCAAGAAATTACAGCGCAAGAGACCCAGTACTTC.

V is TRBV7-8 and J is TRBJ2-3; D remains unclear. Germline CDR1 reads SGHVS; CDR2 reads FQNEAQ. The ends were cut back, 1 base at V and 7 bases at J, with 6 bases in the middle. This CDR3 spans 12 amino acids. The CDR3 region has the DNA TGTGCCAGCAGCTTAGTCGGCAATACGCAGTATTTT. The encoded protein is CASSLVGNTQYF.

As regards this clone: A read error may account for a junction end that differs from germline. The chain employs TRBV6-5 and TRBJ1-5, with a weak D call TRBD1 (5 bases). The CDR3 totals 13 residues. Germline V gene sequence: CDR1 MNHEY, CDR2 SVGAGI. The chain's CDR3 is CASSYRGNQLQHF. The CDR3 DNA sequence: TGTGCCAGCAGTTATCGGGGCAATCAGCTCCAGCATTTT.

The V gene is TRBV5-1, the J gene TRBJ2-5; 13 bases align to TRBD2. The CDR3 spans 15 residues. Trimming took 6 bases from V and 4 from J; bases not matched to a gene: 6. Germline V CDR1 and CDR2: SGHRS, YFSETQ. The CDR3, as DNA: TGCGCCAGCAAGAACGGACTAGCGGGAGCAGAGACCCAGTACTTC. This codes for CASKNGLAGAETQYF. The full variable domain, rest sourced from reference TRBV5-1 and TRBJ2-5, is KAGVTQTPRYLIKTRGQQVTLSCSPISGHRSVSWYQQTPGQGLQFLFEYFSETQRNKGNFPGRFSGRQFSNSRSEMNVSTLELGDSALYLCASKNGLAGAETQYFGPGTRLLVL.

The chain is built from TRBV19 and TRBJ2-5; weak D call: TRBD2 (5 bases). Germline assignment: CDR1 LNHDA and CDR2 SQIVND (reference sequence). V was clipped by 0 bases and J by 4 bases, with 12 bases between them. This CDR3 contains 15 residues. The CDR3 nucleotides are TGTGCCAGTAGTATAGATCTGGGAGATACAGAGACCCAGTACTTC. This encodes CASSIDLGDTETQYF.

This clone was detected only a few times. CDR3 loop: CASSYQTGRGGYTF. The CDR3 bases are TGTGCCAGCAGTTACCAGACAGGGAGGGGAGGCTACACCTTC. This rearrangement joins TRBV6-5 to TRBJ1-2; 7 bases are a match to TRBD1. Germline loops: CDR1 MNHEY, CDR2 SVGAGI. CDR3 length equals 14 residues. Losses at the gene ends were 2 bases for V and 8 bases for J; bases not matched to a gene: 8.

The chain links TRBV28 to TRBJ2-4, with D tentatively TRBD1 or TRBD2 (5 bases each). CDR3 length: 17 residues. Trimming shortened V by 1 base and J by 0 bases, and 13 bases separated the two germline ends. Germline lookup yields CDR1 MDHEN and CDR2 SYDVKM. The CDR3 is CASSLSDGTLAKNIQYF. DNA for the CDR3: TGTGCCAGCAGTTTATCGGACGGGACCTTAGCCAAAAACATTCAGTACTTC.

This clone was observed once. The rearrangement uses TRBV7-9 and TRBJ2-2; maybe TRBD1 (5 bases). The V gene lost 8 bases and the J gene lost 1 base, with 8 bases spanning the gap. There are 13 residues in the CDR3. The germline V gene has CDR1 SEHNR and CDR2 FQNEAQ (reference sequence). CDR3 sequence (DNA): TGTGCCAGCTGTACAGGGAACACCGGGGAGCTGTTTTTT. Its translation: CASCTGNTGELFF.

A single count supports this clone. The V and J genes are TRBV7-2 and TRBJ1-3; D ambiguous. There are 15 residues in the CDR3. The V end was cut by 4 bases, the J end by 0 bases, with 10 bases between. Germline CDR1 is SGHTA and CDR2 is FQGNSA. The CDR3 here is CASSSDTDSGNTIYF. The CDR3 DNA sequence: TGTGCCAGCAGCTCCGACACGGACTCTGGAAACACCATATATTTT.

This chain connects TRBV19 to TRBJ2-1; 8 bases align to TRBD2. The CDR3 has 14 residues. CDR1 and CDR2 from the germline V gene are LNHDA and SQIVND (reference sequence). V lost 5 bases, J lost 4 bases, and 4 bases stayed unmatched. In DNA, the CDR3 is TGTGCCAGTAGTCTAGCGGGCATATACAATGAGCAGTTCTTC. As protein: CASSLAGIYNEQFF.

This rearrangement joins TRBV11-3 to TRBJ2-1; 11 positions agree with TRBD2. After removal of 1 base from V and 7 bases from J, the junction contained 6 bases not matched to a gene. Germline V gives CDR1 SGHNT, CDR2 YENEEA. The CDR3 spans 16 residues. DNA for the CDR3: TGTGCCAGCAGCTTAGCGGGGACTAGCGGAAAGAATGAGCAGTTCTTC. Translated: CASSLAGTSGKNEQFF.

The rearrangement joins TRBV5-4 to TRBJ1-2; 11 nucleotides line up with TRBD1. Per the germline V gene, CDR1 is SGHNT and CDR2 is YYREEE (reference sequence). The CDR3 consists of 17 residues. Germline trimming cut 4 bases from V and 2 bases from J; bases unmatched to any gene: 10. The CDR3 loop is CASSPGQGARSNYGYTF. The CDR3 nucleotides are TGTGCCAGCAGCCCCGGACAGGGGGCGAGGTCCAACTATGGCTACACCTTC. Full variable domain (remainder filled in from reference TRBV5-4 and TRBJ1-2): ETGVTQSPTHLIKTRGQQVTLRCSSQSGHNTVSWYQQALGQGPQFIFQYYREEENGRGNFPPRFSGLQFPNYSSELNVNALELDDSALYLCASSPGQGARSNYGYTFGSGTRLTVV.

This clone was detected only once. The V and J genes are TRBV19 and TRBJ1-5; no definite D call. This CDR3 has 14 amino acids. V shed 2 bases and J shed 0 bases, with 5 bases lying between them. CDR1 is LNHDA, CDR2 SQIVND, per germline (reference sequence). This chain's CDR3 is CASSIWNSNQPQHF. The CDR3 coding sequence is TGTGCCAGTAGTATATGGAATAGCAATCAGCCCCAGCATTTT. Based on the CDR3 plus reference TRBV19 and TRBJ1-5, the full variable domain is DGGITQSPKYLFRKEGQNVTLSCEQNLNHDAMYWYRQDPGQGLRLIYYSQIVNDFQKGDIAEGYSVSREKKESFPLTVTSAQKNPTAFYLCASSIWNSNQPQHFGDGTRLSIL.

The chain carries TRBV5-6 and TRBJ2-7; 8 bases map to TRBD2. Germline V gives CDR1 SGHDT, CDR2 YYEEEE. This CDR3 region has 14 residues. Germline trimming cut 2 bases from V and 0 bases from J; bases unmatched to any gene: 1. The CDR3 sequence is CASSLLAVSYEQYF. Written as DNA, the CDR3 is TGTGCCAGCAGCTTACTAGCGGTCTCCTACGAGCAGTACTTC.

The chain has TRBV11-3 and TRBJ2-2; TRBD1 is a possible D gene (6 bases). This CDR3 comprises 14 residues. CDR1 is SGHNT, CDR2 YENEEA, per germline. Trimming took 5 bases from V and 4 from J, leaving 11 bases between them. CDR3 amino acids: CASSITGSTGELFF. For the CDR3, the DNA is TGTGCCAGCAGCATTACAGGGTCCACCGGGGAGCTGTTTTTT.

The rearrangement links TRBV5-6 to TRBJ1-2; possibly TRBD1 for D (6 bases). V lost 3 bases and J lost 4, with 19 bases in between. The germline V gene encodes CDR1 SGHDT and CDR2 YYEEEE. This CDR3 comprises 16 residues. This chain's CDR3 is CASSSSSGTPAYGYTF. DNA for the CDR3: TGTGCCAGCAGCTCCTCCTCCGGGACACCAGCCTATGGCTACACCTTC.

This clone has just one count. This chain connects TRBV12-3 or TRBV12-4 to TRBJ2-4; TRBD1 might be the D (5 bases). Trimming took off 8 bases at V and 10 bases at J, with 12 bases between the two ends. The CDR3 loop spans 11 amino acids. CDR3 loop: CASGQTVIQYF. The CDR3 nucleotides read TGTGCCAGCGGGCAGACAGTTATTCAGTACTTC.

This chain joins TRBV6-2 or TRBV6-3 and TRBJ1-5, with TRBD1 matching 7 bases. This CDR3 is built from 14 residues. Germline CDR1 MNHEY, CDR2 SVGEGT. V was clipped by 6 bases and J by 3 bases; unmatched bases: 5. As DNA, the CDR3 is TGTGCCAGCAGCCTGGGACAGCTCAATCAGCCCCAGCATTTT. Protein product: CASSLGQLNQPQHF.

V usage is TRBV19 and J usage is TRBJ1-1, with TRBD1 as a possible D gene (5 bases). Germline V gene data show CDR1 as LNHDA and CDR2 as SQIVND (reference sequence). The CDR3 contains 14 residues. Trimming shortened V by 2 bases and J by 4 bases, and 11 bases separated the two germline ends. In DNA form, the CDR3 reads TGTGCCAGTAGTATATGGGAAGGGGCCACTGAAGCTTTCTTT. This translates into CASSIWEGATEAFF.

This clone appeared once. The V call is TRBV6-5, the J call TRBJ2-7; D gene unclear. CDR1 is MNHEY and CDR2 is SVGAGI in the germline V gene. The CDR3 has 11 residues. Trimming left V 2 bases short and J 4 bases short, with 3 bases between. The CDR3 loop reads CASSYRYEQYF. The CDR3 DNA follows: TGTGCCAGCAGTTACCGATACGAGCAGTACTTC.

CDR3 loop: CASSSQGKPTDTQYF. The CDR3 region has the DNA TGCGCCAGCAGCTCCCAGGGGAAACCCACAGATACGCAGTATTTT. The rearrangement joins TRBV5-1 to TRBJ2-3, with D possibly matching TRBD1 (6 bases). V was shortened by 3 bases and J by 2 bases, with 13 bases between the two germline ends. The CDR3 sequence is 15 residues long. The germline gives CDR1 SGHRS, CDR2 YFSETQ.

The CDR3 protein is CASSPTQGLGEKLFF. The CDR3 DNA reads as TGTGCCAGCAGCCCTACTCAGGGATTGGGTGAAAAACTGTTTTTT. The V call is TRBV7-2, the J call TRBJ1-4, with D possibly being TRBD1 (5 bases). The CDR3 contains 15 residues. V gave up 5 bases and J gave up 7 bases, with 17 bases separating them. Germline lookup yields CDR1 SGHTA and CDR2 FQGNSA.

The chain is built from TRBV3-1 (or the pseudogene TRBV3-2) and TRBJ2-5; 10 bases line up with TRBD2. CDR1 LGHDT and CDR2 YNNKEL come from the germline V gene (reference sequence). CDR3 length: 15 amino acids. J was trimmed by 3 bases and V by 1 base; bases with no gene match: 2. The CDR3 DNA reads TGTGCCAGCAGCCAAGCTAGCGGGAGAAAAGAGACCCAGTACTTC. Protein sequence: CASSQASGRKETQYF.

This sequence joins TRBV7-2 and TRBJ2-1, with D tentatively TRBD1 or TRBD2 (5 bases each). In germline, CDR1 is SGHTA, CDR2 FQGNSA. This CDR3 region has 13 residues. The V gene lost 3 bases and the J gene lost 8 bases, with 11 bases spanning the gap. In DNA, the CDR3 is TGTGCCAGCAGCTTTTGGGGGTCTGATGAGCAGTTCTTC. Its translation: CASSFWGSDEQFF.

CDR3 region: CASSAGSEAFF. In nucleotides, the CDR3 is TGTGCCAGCAGTGCAGGGTCTGAAGCTTTCTTT. V gene TRBV12-3 or TRBV12-4 combines with J gene TRBJ1-1; TRBD1 might be the D (5 bases). There are 11 residues in the CDR3. V dropped 5 bases and J dropped 6 bases, with 7 bases sitting between them.

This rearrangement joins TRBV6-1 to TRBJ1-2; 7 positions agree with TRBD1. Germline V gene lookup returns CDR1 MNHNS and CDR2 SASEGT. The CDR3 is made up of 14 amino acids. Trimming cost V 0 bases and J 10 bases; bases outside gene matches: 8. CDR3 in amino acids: CASSEAGGRSVYTF. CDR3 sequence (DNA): TGTGCCAGCAGTGAAGCAGGGGGCCGGAGTGTCTACACCTTC.